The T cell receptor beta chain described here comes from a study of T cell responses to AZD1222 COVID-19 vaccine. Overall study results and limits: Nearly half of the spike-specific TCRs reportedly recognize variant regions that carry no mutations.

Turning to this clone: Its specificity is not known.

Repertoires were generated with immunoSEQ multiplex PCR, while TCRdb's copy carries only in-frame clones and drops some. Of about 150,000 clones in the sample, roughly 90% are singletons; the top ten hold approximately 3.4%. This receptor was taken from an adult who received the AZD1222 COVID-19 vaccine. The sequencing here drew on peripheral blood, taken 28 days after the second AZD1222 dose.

In DNA, the CDR3 is TGTGCCAGCAGCTTAACGGGCGATGGCTACACCTTC. Its protein is CASSLTGDGYTF. The V gene is TRBV7-2, the J gene TRBJ1-2; D ambiguous. Trimming shortened V by 2 bases and J by 6 bases, and 7 bases separated the two germline ends. The germline V gene encodes CDR1 SGHTA and CDR2 FQGNSA. The CDR3 is 12 amino acids.